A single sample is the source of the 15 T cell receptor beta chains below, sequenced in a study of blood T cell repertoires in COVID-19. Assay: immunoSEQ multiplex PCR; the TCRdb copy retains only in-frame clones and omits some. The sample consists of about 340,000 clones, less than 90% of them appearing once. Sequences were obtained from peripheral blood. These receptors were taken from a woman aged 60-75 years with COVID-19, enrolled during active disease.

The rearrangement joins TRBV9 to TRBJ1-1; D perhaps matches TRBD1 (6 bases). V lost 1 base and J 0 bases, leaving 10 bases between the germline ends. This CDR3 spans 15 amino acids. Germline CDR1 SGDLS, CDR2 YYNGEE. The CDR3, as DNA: TGTGCCAGCAGCGTACAGGGGATATTGAACACTGAAGCTTTCTTT. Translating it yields CASSVQGILNTEAFF.

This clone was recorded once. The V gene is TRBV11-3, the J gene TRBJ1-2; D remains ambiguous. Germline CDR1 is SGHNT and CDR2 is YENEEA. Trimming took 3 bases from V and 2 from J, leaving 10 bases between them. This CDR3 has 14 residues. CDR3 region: CASSFNSQNYGYTF. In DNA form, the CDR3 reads TGTGCCAGCAGCTTTAATTCGCAGAACTATGGCTACACCTTC.

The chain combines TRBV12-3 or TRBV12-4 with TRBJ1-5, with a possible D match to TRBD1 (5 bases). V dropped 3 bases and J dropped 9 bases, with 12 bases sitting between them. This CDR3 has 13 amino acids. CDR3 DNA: TGTGCCAGCAGTTTTTTCGGACAAGGGCCCCAGCATTTT. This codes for CASSFFGQGPQHF.

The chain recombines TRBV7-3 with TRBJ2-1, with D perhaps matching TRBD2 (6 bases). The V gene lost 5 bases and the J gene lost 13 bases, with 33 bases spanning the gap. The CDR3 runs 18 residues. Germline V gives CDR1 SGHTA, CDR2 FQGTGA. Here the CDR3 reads CASSLTPMDYLTINIQFF. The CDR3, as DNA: TGTGCCAGCAGCCTTACCCCAATGGACTACCTGACTATCAATATTCAGTTCTTC.

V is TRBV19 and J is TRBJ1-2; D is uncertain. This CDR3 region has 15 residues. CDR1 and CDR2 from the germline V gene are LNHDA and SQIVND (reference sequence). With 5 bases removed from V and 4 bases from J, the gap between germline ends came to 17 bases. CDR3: CASSDRGFVLYGYTF. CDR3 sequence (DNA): TGTGCCAGTAGTGACCGGGGATTCGTCCTCTATGGCTACACCTTC.

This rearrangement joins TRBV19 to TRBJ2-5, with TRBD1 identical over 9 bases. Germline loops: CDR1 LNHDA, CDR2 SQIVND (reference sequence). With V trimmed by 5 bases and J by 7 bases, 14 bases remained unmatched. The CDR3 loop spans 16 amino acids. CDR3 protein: CASSFLPRDRARTQYF. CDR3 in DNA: TGTGCCAGTAGTTTTCTACCGCGGGACAGGGCGAGGACCCAGTACTTC.

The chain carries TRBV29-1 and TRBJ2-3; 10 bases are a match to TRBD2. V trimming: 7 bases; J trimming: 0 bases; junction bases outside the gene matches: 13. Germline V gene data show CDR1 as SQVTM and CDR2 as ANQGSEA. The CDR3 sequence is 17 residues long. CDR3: CSAPSSPSGGSTDTQYF. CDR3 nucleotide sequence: TGCAGCGCCCCCTCATCCCCTAGCGGGGGAAGCACAGATACGCAGTATTTT.

CDR3 sequence: CATRQGDNSPLHF. In nucleotides, the CDR3 is TGTGCCACCCGACAGGGAGATAATTCACCCCTCCACTTT. The chain couples TRBV10-3 to TRBJ1-6, with TRBD1 matching 7 bases. The CDR3 extends over 13 amino acids. Germline V gene sequence: CDR1 ENHRY, CDR2 SYGVKD. J was trimmed by 5 bases and V by 10 bases; bases with no gene match: 5.

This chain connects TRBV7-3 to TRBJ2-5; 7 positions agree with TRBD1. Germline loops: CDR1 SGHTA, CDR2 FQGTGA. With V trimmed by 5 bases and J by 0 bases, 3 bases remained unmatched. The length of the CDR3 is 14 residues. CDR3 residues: CASSLRGYQETQYF. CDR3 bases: TGTGCCAGCAGCCTCAGGGGGTACCAAGAGACCCAGTACTTC.

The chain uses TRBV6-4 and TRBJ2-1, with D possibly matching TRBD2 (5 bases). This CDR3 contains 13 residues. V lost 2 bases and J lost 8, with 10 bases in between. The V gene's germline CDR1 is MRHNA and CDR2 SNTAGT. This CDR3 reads CASSDSVGDEQFF. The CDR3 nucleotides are TGTGCCAGCAGTGACAGCGTCGGGGATGAGCAGTTCTTC.

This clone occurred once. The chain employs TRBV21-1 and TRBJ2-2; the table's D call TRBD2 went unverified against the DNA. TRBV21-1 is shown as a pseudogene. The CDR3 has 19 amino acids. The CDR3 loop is CASSSLRTSGARDTGELFF. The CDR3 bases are TGTGCCAGCAGCTCCCTCCGGACTAGCGGGGCGAGGGACACCGGGGAGCTGTTTTTT.

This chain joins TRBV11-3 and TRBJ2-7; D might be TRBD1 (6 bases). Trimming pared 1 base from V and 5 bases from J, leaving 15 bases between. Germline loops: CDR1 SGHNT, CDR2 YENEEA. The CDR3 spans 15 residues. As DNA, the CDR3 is TGTGCCAGCAGCTTAGTTCCACAGGGTGGCCACGAGCAGTACTTC. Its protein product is CASSLVPQGGHEQYF.

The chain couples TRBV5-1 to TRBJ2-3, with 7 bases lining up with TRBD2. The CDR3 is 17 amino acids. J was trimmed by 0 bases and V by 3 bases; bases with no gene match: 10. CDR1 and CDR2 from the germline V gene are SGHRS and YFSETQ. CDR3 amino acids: CASSYLSAGISTDTQYF. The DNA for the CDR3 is TGCGCCAGCAGCTACCTCTCAGCGGGGATCAGCACAGATACGCAGTATTTT.

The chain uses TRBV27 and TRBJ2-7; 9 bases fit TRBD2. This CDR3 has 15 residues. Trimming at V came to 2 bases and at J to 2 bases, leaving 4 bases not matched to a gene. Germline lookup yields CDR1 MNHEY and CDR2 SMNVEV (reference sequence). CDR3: CASSLGLALPYEQYF. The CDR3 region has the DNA TGTGCCAGCAGTTTAGGACTAGCGCTACCCTACGAGCAGTACTTC.

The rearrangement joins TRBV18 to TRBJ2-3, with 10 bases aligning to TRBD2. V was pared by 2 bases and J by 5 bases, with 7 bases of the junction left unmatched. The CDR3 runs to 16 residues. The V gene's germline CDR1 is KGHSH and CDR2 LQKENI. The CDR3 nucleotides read TGTGCCAGCTCACCAAAGCGGGGGGGCCTCGGAGATACGCAGTATTTT. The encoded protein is CASSPKRGGLGDTQYF.